The 3 T cell receptor beta chains below were found in one sample sequenced in a study of radiation and T cells in renal cell carcinoma. Some clones are missing from TCRdb's copy, which holds only in-frame ones; the method was immunoSEQ multiplex PCR. The sample lists approximately 83,000 clones; 70% to 90% were seen once. Time point indicated: blood 4 weeks post-SBRT, at nephrectomy. Indicated treatment: 15 Gy SBRT to primary tumor, nephrectomy 4 weeks later. The sequenced sample was blood, obtained from a patient whose treatment included radiotherapy and nephrectomy. Receptors were obtained from a man aged 50-59 years with renal cell carcinoma.

This clone was counted between two and nine times. The V call is TRBV6-5, the J call TRBJ1-2; D is possibly TRBD1 (6 bases). CDR1 and CDR2 from the germline V gene are MNHEY and SVGAGI. Deletions cut 10 bases from V and 8 bases from J, with 23 bases between. The CDR3 consists of 14 residues. The CDR3 DNA follows: TGTGCCACCACTACCTCCGACAGGATAAAGGGCTACACCTTC. Translated: CATTTSDRIKGYTF.

This chain joins TRBV7-9 and TRBJ2-1, with TRBD1 matching over 9 bases. This CDR3 has 14 amino acids. V was pared by 1 base and J by 14 bases, with 9 bases of the junction left unmatched. Looked up from germline, CDR1 is SEHNR and CDR2 is FQNEAQ (reference sequence). This CDR3 is CASSLGGQGGSEFF. CDR3 in DNA: TGTGCCAGCAGCTTAGGGGGACAGGGAGGCTCGGAGTTCTTC.

This chain connects TRBV5-4 to TRBJ2-7; no clear D gene. The CDR3 has 14 amino acids. CDR1 is SGHNT and CDR2 is YYREEE in the germline V gene (reference sequence). The ends were cut back, 1 base at V and 0 bases at J, with 8 bases in the middle. CDR3 nucleotides: TGTGCCAGCAGCTTGTCCAGAAACTCCTACGAGCAGTACTTC. This gives the protein CASSLSRNSYEQYF.